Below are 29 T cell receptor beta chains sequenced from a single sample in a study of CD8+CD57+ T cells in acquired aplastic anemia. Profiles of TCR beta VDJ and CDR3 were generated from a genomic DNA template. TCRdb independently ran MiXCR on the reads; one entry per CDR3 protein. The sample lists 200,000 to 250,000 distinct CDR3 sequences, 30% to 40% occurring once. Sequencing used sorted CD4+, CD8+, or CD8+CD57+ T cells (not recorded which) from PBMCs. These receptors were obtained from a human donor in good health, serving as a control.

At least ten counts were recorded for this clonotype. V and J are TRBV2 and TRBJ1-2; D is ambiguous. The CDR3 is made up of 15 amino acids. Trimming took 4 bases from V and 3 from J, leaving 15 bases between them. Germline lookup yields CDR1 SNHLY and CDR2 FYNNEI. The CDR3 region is CASSALEGSYYGYTF. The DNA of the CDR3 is TGTGCCAGCAGTGCCCTGGAAGGCTCCTACTATGGCTACACCTTC.

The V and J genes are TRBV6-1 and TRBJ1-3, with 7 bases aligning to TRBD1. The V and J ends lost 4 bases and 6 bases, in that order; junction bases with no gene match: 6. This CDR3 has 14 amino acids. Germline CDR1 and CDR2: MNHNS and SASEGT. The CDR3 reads CASSAETGPNTIYF. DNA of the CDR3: TGTGCCAGCAGTGCAGAGACAGGGCCAAACACCATATATTTT.

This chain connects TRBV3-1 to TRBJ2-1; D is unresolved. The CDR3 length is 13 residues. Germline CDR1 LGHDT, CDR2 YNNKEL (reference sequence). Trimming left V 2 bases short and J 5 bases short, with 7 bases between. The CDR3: CASSQWGDNEQFF. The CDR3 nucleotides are TGTGCCAGCAGCCAATGGGGTGACAATGAGCAGTTCTTC.

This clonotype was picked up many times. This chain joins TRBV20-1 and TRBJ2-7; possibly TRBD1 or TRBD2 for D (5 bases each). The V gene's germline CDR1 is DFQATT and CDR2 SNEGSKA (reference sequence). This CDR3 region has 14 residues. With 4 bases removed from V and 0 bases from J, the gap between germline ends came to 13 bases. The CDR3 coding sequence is TGCAGTGCTAACCGGGACGGCTACTCCTACGAGCAGTACTTC. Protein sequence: CSANRDGYSYEQYF.

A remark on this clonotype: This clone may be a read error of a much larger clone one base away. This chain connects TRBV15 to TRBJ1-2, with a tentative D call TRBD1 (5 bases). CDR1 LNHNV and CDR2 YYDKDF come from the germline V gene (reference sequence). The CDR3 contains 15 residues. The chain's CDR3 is CATSGEWGVTKGYTF. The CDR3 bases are TGTGCCACCAGCGGAGAATGGGGGGTAACAAAAGGCTACACCTTC. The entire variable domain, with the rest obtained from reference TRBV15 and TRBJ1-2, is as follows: DAMVIQNPRYQVTQFGKPVTLSCSQTLNHNVMYWYQQKSSQAPKLLFHYYDKDFNNEADTPDNFQSRRPNTSFCFLDIRSPGLGDTAMYLCATSGEWGVTKGYTFGSGTRLTVV.

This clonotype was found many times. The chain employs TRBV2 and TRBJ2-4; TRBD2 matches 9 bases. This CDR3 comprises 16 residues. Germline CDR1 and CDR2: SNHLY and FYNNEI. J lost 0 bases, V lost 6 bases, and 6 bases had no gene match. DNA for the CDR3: TGTGCCAGCAGAGGACTAGCGAGTCTAGCCAAAAACATTCAGTACTTC. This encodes CASRGLASLAKNIQYF.

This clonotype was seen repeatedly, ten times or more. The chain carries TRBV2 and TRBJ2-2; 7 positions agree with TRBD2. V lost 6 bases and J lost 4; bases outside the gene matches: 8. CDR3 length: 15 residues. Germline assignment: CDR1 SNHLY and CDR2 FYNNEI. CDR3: CASSGSAGITGELFF. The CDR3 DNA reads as TGTGCCAGCAGCGGATCAGCGGGGATCACCGGGGAGCTGTTTTTT.

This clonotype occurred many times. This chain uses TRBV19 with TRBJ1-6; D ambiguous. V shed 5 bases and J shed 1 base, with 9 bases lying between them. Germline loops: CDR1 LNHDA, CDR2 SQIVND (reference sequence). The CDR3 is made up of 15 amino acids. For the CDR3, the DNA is TGTGCCAGTAGTTTTATCAGTTCCTATAATTCACCCCTCCACTTT. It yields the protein CASSFISSYNSPLHF.

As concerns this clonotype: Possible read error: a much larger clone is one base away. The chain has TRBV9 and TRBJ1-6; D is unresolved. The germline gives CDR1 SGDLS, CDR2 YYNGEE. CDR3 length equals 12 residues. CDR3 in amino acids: CASSPRRKPFHF. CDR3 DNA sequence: TGTGCCAGCAGCCCCCGGCGCAAACCCTTCCACTTT.

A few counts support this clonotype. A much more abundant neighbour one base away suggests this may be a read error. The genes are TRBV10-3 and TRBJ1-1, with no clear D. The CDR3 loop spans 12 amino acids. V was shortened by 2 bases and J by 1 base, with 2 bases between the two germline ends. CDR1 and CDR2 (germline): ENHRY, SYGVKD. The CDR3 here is CAISEGNTEAFF. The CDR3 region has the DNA TGTGCCATCAGTGAGGGGAACACTGAAGCTTTCTTT.

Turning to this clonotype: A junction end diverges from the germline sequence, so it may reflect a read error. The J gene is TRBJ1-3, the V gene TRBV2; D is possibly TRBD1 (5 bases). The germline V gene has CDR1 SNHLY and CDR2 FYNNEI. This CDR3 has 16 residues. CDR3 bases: TGTGCCAGCAGTGTCGGCAGGGCTTTCTCTGGAAACACCATAGATTTT. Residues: CASSVGRAFSGNTIDF.

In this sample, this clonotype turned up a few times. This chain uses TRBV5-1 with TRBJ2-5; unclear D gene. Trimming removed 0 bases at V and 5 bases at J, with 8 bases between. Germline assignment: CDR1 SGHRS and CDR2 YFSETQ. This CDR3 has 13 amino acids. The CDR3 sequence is CASSLDPAETQYF. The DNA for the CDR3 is TGCGCCAGCAGCTTGGACCCAGCGGAGACCCAGTACTTC. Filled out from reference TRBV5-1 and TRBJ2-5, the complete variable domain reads KAGVTQTPRYLIKTRGQQVTLSCSPISGHRSVSWYQQTPGQGLQFLFEYFSETQRNKGNFPGRFSGRQFSNSRSEMNVSTLELGDSALYLCASSLDPAETQYFGPGTRLLVL.

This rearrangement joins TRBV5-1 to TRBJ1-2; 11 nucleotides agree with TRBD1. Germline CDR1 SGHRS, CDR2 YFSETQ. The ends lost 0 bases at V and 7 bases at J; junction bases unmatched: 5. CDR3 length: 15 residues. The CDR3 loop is CASSLVGQGASGYTF. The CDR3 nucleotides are TGCGCCAGCAGCTTGGTTGGACAGGGGGCCTCTGGCTACACCTTC. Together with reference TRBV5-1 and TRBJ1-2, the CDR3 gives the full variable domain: KAGVTQTPRYLIKTRGQQVTLSCSPISGHRSVSWYQQTPGQGLQFLFEYFSETQRNKGNFPGRFSGRQFSNSRSEMNVSTLELGDSALYLCASSLVGQGASGYTFGSGTRLTVV.

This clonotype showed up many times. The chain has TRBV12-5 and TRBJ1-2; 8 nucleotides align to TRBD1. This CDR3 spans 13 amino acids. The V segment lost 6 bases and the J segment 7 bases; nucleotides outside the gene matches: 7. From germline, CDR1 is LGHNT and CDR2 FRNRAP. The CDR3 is CASGSQGDRGYTF. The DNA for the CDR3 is TGTGCTAGTGGGTCACAGGGGGACCGTGGCTACACCTTC.

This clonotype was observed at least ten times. Here the CDR3 DNA reads TGCGCCACCCGGGGAGGGGGTAGCTCACCCCTCCACTTT. It yields the protein CATRGGGSSPLHF. The rearrangement links TRBV10-2 to TRBJ1-6; maybe TRBD1 (6 bases). V was clipped by 10 bases and J by 10 bases, with 17 bases between them. There are 13 residues in the CDR3. Per the germline V gene, CDR1 is WSHSY and CDR2 is SAAADI.

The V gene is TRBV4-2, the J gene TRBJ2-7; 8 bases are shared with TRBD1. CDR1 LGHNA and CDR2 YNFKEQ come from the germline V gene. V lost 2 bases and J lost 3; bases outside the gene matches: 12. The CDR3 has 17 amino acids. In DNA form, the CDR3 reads TGTGCCAGCAGCCAAAAAAGAACAGGGGGTAGTTTCTACGAGCAGTACTTC. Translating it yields CASSQKRTGGSFYEQYF.

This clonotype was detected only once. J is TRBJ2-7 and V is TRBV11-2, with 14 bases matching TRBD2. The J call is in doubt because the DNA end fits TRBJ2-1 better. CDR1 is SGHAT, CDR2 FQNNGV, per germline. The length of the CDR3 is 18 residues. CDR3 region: CASSLGTSGRNSYNEQFF. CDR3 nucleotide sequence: TGTGCCAGCAGCTTAGGGACTAGCGGGAGGAACTCCTACAATGAGCAGTTCTTC.

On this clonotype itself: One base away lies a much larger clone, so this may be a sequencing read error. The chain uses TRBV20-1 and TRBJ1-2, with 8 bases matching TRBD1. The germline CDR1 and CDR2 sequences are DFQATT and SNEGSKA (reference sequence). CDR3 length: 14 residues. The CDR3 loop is CSARDRTGQVGYAF. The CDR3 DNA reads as TGCAGTGCTAGAGACAGGACAGGGCAGGTTGGCTACGCCTTC.

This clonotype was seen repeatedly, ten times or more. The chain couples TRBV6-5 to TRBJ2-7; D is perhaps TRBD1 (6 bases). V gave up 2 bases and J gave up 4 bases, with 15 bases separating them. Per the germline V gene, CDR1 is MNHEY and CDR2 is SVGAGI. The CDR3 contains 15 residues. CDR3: CASSYRDTRKYEQYF. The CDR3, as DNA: TGTGCCAGCAGTTACCGGGACACTAGAAAGTACGAGCAGTACTTC.

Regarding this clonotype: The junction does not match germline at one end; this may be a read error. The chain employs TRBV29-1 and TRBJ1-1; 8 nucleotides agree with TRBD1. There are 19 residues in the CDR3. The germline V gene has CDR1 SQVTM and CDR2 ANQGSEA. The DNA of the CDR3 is TGCAGCGTTGGTTTATGGCGATACGACAGGGGCAAAATGAACACTGAAGCTTCCTTT. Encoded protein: CSVGLWRYDRGKMNTEASF. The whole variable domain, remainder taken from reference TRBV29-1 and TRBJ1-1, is SAVISQKPSRDICQRGTSLTIQCQVDSQVTMMFWYRQQPGQSLTLIATANQGSEATYESGFVIDKFPISRPNLTFSTLTVSNMSPEDSSIYLCSVGLWRYDRGKMNTEASFGQGTRLTVV.

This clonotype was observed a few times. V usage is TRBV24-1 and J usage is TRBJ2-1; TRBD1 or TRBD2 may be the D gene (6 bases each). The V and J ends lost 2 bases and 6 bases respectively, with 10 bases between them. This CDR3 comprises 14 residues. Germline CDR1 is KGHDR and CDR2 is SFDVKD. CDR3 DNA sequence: TGTGCCACCAGTGATTCCAGGGGACTCAATGAGCAGTTCTTC. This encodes CATSDSRGLNEQFF.

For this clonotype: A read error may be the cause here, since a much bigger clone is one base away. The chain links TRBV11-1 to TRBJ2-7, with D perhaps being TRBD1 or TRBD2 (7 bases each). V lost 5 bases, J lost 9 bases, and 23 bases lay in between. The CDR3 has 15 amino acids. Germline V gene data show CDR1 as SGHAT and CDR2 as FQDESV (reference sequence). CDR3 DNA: TGTGCCAGCAGCGCCCGGACAGGCCCCCCGGGGGGGCAGTACTTC. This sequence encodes CASSARTGPPGGQYF.

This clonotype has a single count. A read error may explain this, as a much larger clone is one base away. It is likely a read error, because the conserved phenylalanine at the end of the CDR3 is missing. The CDR3: CASSLRADTRGLGNTEAFL. CDR3 in DNA: TGTGCCAGCAGCTTACGCGCGGACACGAGGGGTTTGGGGAACACTGAAGCTTTCCTT. V is TRBV11-2 and J is TRBJ1-1, with D possibly TRBD1 on 5 matching bases. The V end lost 2 bases, the J end lost 1 base, and 23 bases lay between the germline ends. This CDR3 has 19 residues. Germline values: CDR1 SGHAT, CDR2 FQNNGV.

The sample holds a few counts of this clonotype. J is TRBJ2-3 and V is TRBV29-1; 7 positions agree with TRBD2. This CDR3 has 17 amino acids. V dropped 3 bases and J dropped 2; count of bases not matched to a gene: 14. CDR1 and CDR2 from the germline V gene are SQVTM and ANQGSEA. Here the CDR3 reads CSVEGLAASGNTDTQYF. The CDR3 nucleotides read TGCAGCGTTGAGGGGCTAGCGGCTAGCGGAAACACAGATACGCAGTATTTT.

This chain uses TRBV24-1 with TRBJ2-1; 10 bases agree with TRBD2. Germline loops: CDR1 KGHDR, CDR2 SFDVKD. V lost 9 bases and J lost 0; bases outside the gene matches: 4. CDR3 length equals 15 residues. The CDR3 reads CATSIAGGSYNEQFF. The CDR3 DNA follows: TGTGCCACCTCAATAGCGGGGGGCTCCTACAATGAGCAGTTCTTC.

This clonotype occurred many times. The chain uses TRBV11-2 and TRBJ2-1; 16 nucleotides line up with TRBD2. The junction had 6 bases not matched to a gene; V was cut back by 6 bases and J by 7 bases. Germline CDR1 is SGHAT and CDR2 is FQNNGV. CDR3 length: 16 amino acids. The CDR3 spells CASRAPGLAGGNEQFF. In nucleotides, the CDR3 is TGTGCCAGCAGAGCTCCGGGACTAGCGGGGGGGAATGAGCAGTTCTTC.

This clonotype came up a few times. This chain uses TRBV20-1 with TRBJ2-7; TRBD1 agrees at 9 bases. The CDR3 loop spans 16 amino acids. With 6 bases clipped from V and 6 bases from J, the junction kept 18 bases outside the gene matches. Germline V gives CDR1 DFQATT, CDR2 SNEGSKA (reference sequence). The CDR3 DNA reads TGCAGTGCGAGCAGTCCGGGACAGGGTGCGAGTTGCGAGCAGTACTTC. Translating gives CSASSPGQGASCEQYF.

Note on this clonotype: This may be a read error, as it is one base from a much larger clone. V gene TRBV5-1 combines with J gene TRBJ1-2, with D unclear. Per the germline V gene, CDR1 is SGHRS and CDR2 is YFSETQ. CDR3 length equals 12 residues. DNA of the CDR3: TGCGCCGGCAGTACAGCTGGGTGGGGCTACACCTTC. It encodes CAGSTAGWGYTF.

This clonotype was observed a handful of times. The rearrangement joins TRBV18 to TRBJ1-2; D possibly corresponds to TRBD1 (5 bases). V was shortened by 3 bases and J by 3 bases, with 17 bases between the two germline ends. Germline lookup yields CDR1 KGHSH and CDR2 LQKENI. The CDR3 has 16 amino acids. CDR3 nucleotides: TGTGCCAGCTCACCGCAAGGGTCTCGGGGCGACTATGGCTACACCTTC. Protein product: CASSPQGSRGDYGYTF.